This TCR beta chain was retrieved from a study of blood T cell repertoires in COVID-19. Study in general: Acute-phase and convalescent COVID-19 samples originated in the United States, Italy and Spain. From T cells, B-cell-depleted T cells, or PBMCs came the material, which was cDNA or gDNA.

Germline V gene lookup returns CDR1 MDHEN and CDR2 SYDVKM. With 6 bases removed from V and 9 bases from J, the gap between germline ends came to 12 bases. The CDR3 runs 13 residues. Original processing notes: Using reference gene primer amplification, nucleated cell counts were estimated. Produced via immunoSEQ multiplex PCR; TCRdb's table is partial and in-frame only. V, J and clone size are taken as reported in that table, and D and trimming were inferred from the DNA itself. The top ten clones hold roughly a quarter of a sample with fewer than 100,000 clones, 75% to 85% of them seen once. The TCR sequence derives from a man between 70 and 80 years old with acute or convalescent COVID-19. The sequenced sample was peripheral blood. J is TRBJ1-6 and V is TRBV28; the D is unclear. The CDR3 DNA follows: TGTGCCAGCAGGCAGGCCGTAGGTTCACCCCTCCACTTT. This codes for CASRQAVGSPLHF.